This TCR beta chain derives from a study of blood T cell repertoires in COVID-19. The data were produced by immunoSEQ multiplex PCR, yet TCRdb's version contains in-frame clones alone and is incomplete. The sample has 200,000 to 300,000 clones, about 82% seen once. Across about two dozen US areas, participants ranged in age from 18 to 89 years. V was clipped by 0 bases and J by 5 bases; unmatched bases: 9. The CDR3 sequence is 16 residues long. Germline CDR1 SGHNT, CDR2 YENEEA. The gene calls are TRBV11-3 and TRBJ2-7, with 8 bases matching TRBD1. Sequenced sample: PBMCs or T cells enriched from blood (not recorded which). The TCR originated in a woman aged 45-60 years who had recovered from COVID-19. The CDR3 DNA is TGTGCCAGCAGCTTAGATAGTAGGACAGGGTCGAACGAGCAGTACTTC. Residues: CASSLDSRTGSNEQYF.